This note documents a single T cell receptor (beta chain) sequence. Some clones are missing from TCRdb's copy, which holds only in-frame ones; the method was immunoSEQ multiplex PCR. Among roughly 79,000 clones listed, 75% to 90% were seen once. This CDR3 is 13 amino acids long. V lost 5 bases to trimming and J lost 1 base, with 8 bases between them. The V gene's germline CDR1 is MNHEY and CDR2 SMNVEV (reference sequence). This sample was taken from a study of control samples from healthy donors and cancer patients. The chain carries TRBV27 and TRBJ2-5; no reliable D call. This sequence was found in a man aged 45-60 years in good health. Sequenced: blood. CDR3 bases: TGTGCCAGCAGTCCCCGGTCCCAAGAGACCCAGTACTTC. Translated, it gives CASSPRSQETQYF.